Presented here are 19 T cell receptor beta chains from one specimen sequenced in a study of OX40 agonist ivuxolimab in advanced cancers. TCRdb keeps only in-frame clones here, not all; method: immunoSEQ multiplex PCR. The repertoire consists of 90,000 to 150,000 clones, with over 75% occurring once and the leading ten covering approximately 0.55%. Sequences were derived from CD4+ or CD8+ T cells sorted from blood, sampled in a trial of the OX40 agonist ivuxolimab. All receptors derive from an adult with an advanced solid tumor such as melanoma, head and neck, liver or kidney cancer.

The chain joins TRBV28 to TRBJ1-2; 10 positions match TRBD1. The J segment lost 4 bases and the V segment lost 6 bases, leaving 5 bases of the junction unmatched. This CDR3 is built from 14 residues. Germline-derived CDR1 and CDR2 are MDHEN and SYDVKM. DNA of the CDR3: TGTGCCAGCAGAGCGACAGGGGGCCCCTATGGCTACACCTTC. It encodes CASRATGGPYGYTF.

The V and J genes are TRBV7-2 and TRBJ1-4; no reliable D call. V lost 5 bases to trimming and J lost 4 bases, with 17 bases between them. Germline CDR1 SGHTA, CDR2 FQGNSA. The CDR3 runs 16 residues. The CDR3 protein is CASSPRPGSINEKLFF. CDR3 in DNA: TGTGCCAGCAGCCCCCGTCCAGGCAGCATTAATGAAAAACTGTTTTTT.

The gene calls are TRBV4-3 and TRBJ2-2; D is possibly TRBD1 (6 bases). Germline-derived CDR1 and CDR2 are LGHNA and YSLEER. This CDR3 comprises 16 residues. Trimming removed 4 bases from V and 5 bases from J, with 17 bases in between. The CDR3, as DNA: TGCGCCAGCAGCCTCGCGCCTCAGGGGATAACCGGGGAGCTGTTTTTT. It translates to CASSLAPQGITGELFF.

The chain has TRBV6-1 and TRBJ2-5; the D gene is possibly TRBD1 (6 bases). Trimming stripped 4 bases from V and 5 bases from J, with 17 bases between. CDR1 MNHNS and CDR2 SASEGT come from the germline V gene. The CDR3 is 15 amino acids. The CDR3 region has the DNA TGTGCCAGCAGTGTACACAGGGAAGTAGGGGAGACCCAGTACTTC. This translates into CASSVHREVGETQYF.

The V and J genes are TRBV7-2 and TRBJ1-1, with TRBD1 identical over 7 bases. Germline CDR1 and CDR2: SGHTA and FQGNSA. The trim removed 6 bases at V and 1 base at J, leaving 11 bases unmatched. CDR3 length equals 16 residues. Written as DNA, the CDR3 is TGTGCCAGCAGAGAACAAACAGGGGTCAGGAACACTGAAGCTTTCTTT. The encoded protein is CASREQTGVRNTEAFF. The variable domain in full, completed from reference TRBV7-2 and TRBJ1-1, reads GAGVSQSPSNKVTEKGKDVELRCDPISGHTALYWYRQSLGQGLEFLIYFQGNSAPDKSGLPSDRFSAERTGGSVSTLTIQRTQQEDSAVYLCASREQTGVRNTEAFFGQGTRLTVV.

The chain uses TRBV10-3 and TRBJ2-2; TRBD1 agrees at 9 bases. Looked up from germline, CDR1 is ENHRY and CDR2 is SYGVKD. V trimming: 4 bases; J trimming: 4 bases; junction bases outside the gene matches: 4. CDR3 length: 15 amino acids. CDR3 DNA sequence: TGTGCCATCAGTGTCGGGACAGGGTCCACCGGGGAGCTGTTTTTT. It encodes CAISVGTGSTGELFF.

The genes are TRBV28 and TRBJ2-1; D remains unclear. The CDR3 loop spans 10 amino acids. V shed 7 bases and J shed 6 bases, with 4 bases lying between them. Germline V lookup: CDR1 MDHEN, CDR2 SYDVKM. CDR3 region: CASIGNEQFF. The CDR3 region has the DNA TGTGCCAGCATCGGCAATGAGCAGTTCTTC.

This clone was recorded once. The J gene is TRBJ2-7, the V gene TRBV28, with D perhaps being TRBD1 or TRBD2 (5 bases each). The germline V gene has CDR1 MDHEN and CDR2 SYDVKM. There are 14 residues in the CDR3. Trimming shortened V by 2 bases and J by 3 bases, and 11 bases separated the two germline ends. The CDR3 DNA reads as TGTGCCAGCAGTTTAACGGGGACCAACTACGAGCAGTACTTC. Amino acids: CASSLTGTNYEQYF.

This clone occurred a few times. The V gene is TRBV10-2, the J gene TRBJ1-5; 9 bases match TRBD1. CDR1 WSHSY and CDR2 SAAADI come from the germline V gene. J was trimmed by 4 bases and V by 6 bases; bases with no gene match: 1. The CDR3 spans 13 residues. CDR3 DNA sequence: TGCGCCAGCAGGGGACAGGGTAATCAGCCCCAGCATTTT. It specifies CASRGQGNQPQHF.

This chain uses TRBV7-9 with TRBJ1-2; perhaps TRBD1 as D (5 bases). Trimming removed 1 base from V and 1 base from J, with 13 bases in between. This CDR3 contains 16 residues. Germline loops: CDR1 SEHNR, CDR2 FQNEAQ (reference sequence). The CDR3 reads CASSLGDRAVNYGYTF. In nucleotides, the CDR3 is TGTGCCAGCAGCTTAGGGGACCGCGCGGTTAACTATGGCTACACCTTC.

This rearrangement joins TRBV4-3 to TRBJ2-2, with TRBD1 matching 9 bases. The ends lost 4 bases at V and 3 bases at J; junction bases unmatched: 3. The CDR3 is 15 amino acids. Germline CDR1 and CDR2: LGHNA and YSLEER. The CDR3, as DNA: TGCGCCAGCAGCCCTGGGGACAGGGACACCGGGGAGCTGTTTTTT. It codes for CASSPGDRDTGELFF.

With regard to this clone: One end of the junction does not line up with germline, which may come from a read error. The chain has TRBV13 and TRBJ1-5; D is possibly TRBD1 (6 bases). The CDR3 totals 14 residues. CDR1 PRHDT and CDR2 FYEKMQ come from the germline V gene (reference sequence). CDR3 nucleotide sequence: TGTGCCAGCAGCATAGGGGCAGGGGATCAGCCCCAGCATTTT. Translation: CASSIGAGDQPQHF.

DNA of the CDR3: TGTGCCAGCACACGAGGGACTTTAATTGGTGAGCAGTTCTTC. It codes for CASTRGTLIGEQFF. J is TRBJ2-1 and V is TRBV7-2; perhaps TRBD2 as D (6 bases). Deletions cut 7 bases from V and 9 bases from J, with 19 bases between. CDR1 and CDR2 from the germline V gene are SGHTA and FQGNSA. CDR3 length: 14 residues.

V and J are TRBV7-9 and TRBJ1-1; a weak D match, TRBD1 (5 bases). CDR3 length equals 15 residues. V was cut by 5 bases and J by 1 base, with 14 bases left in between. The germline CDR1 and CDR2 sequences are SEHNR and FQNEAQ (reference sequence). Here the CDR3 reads CASSPMGRQNTEAFF. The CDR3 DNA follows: TGTGCCAGCAGCCCTATGGGACGTCAGAACACTGAAGCTTTCTTT.

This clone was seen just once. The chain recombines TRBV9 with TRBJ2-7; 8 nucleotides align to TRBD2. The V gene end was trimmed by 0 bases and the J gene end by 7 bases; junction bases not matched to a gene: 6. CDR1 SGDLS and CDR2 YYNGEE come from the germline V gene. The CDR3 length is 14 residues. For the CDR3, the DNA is TGTGCCAGCAGCGTAGGGACTCGGGAGGGGGAGCAGTACTTC. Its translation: CASSVGTREGEQYF.

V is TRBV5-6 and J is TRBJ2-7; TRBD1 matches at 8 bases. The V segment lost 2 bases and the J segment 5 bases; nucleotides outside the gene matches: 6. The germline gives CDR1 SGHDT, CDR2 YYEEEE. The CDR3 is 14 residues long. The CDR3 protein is CASSFQDRVHEQYF. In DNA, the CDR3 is TGTGCCAGCAGCTTTCAGGACAGGGTGCACGAGCAGTACTTC. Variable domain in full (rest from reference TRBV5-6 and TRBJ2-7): DAGVTQSPTHLIKTRGQQVTLRCSPKSGHDTVSWYQQALGQGPQFIFQYYEEEERQRGNFPDRFSGHQFPNYSSELNVNALLLGDSALYLCASSFQDRVHEQYFGPGTRLTVT.

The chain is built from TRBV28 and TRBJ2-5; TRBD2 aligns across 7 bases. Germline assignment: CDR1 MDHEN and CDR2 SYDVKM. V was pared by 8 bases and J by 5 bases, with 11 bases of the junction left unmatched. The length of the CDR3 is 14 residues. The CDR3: CASHTGTMGETQYF. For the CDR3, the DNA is TGTGCCAGCCACACCGGGACTATGGGGGAGACCCAGTACTTC.

Written as DNA, the CDR3 is TGCGCCAGCAGAAGCGAGGGGAGGACCATATATTTT. Protein sequence: CASRSEGRTIYF. The gene calls are TRBV5-1 and TRBJ1-3; the D gene is possibly TRBD1 (5 bases). V dropped 5 bases and J dropped 10 bases, with 13 bases sitting between them. CDR1 is SGHRS, CDR2 YFSETQ, per germline. The CDR3 has 12 residues.

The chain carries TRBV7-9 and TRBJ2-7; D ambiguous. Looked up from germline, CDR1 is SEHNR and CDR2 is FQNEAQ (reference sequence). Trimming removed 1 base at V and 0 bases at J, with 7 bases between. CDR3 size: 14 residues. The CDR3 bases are TGTGCCAGCAGCTTAGATGAGGTCTCCTACGAGCAGTACTTC. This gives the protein CASSLDEVSYEQYF.